Shown below are 11 T cell receptor beta chains from a single sample sequenced in a study of T-cell memory formation after mild COVID-19. TCRdb re-derived calls from the 5' RACE reads in MiXCR, one entry per CDR3 protein. Seen here are 200,000 to 300,000 distinct CDR3 sequences, about 16% observed once, and the top ten hold under 2.5%. Sequencing was carried out using PBMCs or a T cell subset sorted from them (not recorded which). The origin of the receptors is an adult woman who had mild COVID-19 (a few samples of this study predate the infection). Cell type and time point are not known.

The chain combines TRBV5-1 with TRBJ2-7; TRBD2 matches 8 bases. Germline-derived CDR1 and CDR2 are SGHRS and YFSETQ. The CDR3 runs 15 residues. V trimming: 2 bases; J trimming: 5 bases; junction bases outside the gene matches: 9. CDR3 in DNA: TGCGCCAGCAGCTTAAGCGGGGGCCGAGGGAACGAGCAGTACTTC. Translation gives CASSLSGGRGNEQYF.

This clonotype came up a few times. The chain couples TRBV21-1 to TRBJ2-5; the table calls TRBD1, which could not be checked here. TRBV21-1 is listed as a pseudogene. CDR3 length: 15 residues. The CDR3, as DNA: TGTGCCAGCAGCAACCCCGGAGACAGGGGAGAGACCCAGTACTTC. Translated, it gives CASSNPGDRGETQYF.

The chain recombines TRBV12-3 or TRBV12-4 with TRBJ1-1; 9 bases fit TRBD1. The CDR3 spans 15 residues. J gave up 5 bases and V 2 bases, and 6 bases lay outside the gene matches. The CDR3 DNA follows: TGTGCCAGCAGTTTAACAGGGGGCGGAAGGACTGAAGCTTTCTTT. It codes for CASSLTGGGRTEAFF.

This clonotype was detected a few times. This chain uses TRBV10-3 with TRBJ1-5; D not certain. The V end lost 6 bases, the J end lost 0 bases, and 6 bases lay between the germline ends. From germline, CDR1 is ENHRY and CDR2 SYGVKD. The CDR3 spans 13 residues. CDR3 protein: CAIRADSNQPQHF. The CDR3 DNA reads TGTGCCATCAGGGCAGATAGCAATCAGCCCCAGCATTTT.

This clonotype was seen a single time. The J gene is TRBJ1-2, the V gene TRBV29-1, with no clear D. The germline CDR1 and CDR2 sequences are SQVTM and ANQGSEA. Trimming cost V 2 bases and J 1 base, with 8 bases left between them. CDR3 size: 13 residues. CDR3 loop: CSVETGFNYGYTF. CDR3 DNA: TGCAGCGTTGAAACGGGATTTAACTATGGCTACACCTTC.

This clonotype was seen more than once but under ten times. The J gene is TRBJ2-3, the V gene TRBV10-3; perhaps TRBD2 as D (6 bases). The germline V gene has CDR1 ENHRY and CDR2 SYGVKD. Trimming cost V 10 bases and J 5 bases, with 13 bases left between them. CDR3 length: 12 amino acids. The CDR3 DNA sequence: TGTGCCAGCCGGGGGACCGAAGATACGCAGTATTTT. It yields the protein CASRGTEDTQYF.

This clonotype turned up a few times. The J gene is TRBJ2-1, the V gene TRBV6-1; D not resolved. Trimming left V 4 bases short and J 15 bases short, with 19 bases between. The CDR3 contains 13 residues. The germline CDR1 and CDR2 sequences are MNHNS and SASEGT. Here the CDR3 DNA reads TGTGCCAGCAGTGCCCCACAGTTTTCCGGGCCGTTCTTC. It encodes CASSAPQFSGPFF.

This clonotype has a handful of counts. The chain combines TRBV12-3 or TRBV12-4 with TRBJ2-1; the match to TRBD2 covers 9 bases. The V gene end was trimmed by 5 bases and the J gene end by 9 bases; junction bases not matched to a gene: 11. The CDR3 length is 15 residues. The DNA of the CDR3 is TGTGCCAGCAGTCCTGGACTAGCGAGAGACGGTGAGCAGTTCTTC. This sequence encodes CASSPGLARDGEQFF.

This clonotype was detected only a few times. The V call is TRBV6-5, the J call TRBJ1-2, with 9 bases matching TRBD1. Unmatched junction bases numbered 8, after V lost 5 bases and J lost 7 bases. The germline gives CDR1 MNHEY, CDR2 SVGAGI. This CDR3 contains 14 residues. The CDR3 DNA reads TGTGCCAGCAGTCCCGGGACAGGGAGGTTTGGCTACACCTTC. Amino acid sequence: CASSPGTGRFGYTF.

In its sample, this clonotype was seen many times. V and J are TRBV18 and TRBJ1-1, with D unresolved. Trimming took 8 bases from V and 2 from J, leaving 9 bases between them. CDR1 and CDR2 from the germline V gene are KGHSH and LQKENI. The CDR3 runs 12 residues. The CDR3 loop is CASSPPNTEAFF. CDR3 nucleotide sequence: TGTGCCAGCAGCCCTCCCAACACTGAAGCTTTCTTT.

This clonotype was seen a handful of times. The chain recombines TRBV20-1 with TRBJ2-2; D is undetermined. The CDR3 is 14 residues long. The germline V and J ends were trimmed by 0 bases and 6 bases, with 11 bases remaining between them. Germline V gives CDR1 DFQATT, CDR2 SNEGSKA (reference sequence). For the CDR3, the DNA is TGCAGTGCTAGAGATAAAGGGTCGGCCGGGGAGCTGTTTTTT. It encodes CSARDKGSAGELFF.